Below are 25 T cell receptor beta chains sequenced from a single sample in a study of blood T cell repertoires in COVID-19. This table comes from immunoSEQ multiplex PCR, and its TCRdb copy is limited to in-frame clones, with some not included. The data contain more than 95,000 clones, approximately 74% of them singletons. Sequenced input: peripheral blood. Source of these receptors: a man in his sixties with acute or convalescent COVID-19.

This chain joins TRBV23-1 and TRBJ1-6; 9 bases align to TRBD1. TRBV23-1 is filed as an ORF, its function uncertain. V lost 6 bases, J lost 1 base, and 10 bases stayed unmatched. This CDR3 is 18 amino acids long. The CDR3 sequence: CASSRPTGGLSYNSPLHF. CDR3 coding DNA: TGCGCCAGCAGCCGTCCGACAGGGGGTCTTTCCTATAATTCACCCCTCCACTTT.

The rearrangement uses TRBV4-1 and TRBJ2-5; maybe TRBD2 (6 bases). V shed 3 bases and J shed 4 bases, with 18 bases lying between them. There are 16 residues in the CDR3. The germline CDR1 and CDR2 sequences are MGHRA and YSYEKL. The CDR3 loop reads CASSHTDVGGGETQYF. The CDR3 DNA reads as TGCGCCAGCAGCCATACCGACGTTGGGGGAGGAGAGACCCAGTACTTC.

V gene TRBV7-8 combines with J gene TRBJ1-4; a possible D gene is TRBD1 (6 bases). Trimming removed 1 base from V and 0 bases from J, with 9 bases in between. CDR3 length: 16 residues. CDR1 and CDR2 (germline): SGHVS, FQNEAQ. The CDR3 DNA is TGTGCCAGCAGCTTAGAGGGACATACAACTAATGAAAAACTGTTTTTT. As protein: CASSLEGHTTNEKLFF.

This clone came up many times. The chain is built from TRBV5-1 and TRBJ2-7; TRBD1 matches 7 bases. The V segment lost 8 bases and the J segment 3 bases; nucleotides outside the gene matches: 17. This CDR3 spans 16 amino acids. Germline V gives CDR1 SGHRS, CDR2 YFSETQ. The CDR3 nucleotides read TGCGCCAGTAGTGGGACAGCGGTTCCGGGCGGCTACGAGCAGTACTTC. The encoded protein is CASSGTAVPGGYEQYF.

The J gene is TRBJ1-2, the V gene TRBV4-1; 8 bases align to TRBD1. Per germline, CDR1 MGHRA and CDR2 YSYEKL. This CDR3 contains 16 residues. Trimming at V came to 0 bases and at J to 4 bases, leaving 7 bases not matched to a gene. CDR3 DNA: TGCGCCAGCAGCCAAGATCAGGGGGCTGGATCCTATGGCTACACCTTC. This translates into CASSQDQGAGSYGYTF.

The chain has TRBV3-1 (or the pseudogene TRBV3-2) and TRBJ2-1; 7 positions match TRBD1. CDR1 and CDR2 from the germline V gene are LGHDT and YNNKEL (reference sequence). The CDR3 has 14 amino acids. Trimming took 3 bases from V and 12 from J; bases not matched to a gene: 11. This CDR3 reads CASSHYRNRGRQFF. In DNA form, the CDR3 reads TGTGCCAGCAGCCATTACCGAAACAGGGGTCGGCAGTTCTTC.

The CDR3 DNA reads TGTGCCACCAGTGATTTTGGTTTTGGGTTAGCGGGAGGGTTGGATGAGCAGTTCTTC. Protein: CATSDFGFGLAGGLDEQFF. J is TRBJ2-1 and V is TRBV24-1; TRBD2 matches at 11 bases. The germline gives CDR1 KGHDR, CDR2 SFDVKD. V lost 1 base and J lost 8; bases outside the gene matches: 15. This CDR3 is built from 19 residues.

V gene TRBV2 combines with J gene TRBJ1-2, with 7 bases aligning to TRBD1. The germline V gene encodes CDR1 SNHLY and CDR2 FYNNEI. This CDR3 is built from 14 residues. Trimming at V came to 4 bases and at J to 1 base, leaving 3 bases not matched to a gene. The CDR3 region has the DNA TGTGCCAGCAGTGGGACAGGCGTTAACTATGGCTACACCTTC. It codes for CASSGTGVNYGYTF.

This sequence joins TRBV6-1 and TRBJ1-4; tentative D call: TRBD1 (5 bases). The germline V and J ends were trimmed by 3 bases and 5 bases, with 10 bases remaining between them. CDR3 length: 14 amino acids. From germline, CDR1 is MNHNS and CDR2 SASEGT. The CDR3 sequence is CASSEVTGNEKLFF. The DNA for the CDR3 is TGTGCCAGCAGTGAGGTAACAGGAAATGAAAAACTGTTTTTT.

In this sample, this clone turned up a few times. V gene TRBV7-3 combines with J gene TRBJ2-3; the D is unclear. The germline V gene encodes CDR1 SGHTA and CDR2 FQGTGA. The CDR3 extends over 14 amino acids. With 2 bases removed from V and 2 bases from J, the gap between germline ends came to 8 bases. The CDR3 nucleotides are TGTGCCAGCAGCTTATTTGGCCCCACAGATACGCAGTATTTT. Its translation is CASSLFGPTDTQYF.

The chain carries TRBV29-1 and TRBJ2-3, with 12 nucleotides matching TRBD2. The CDR3 is made up of 17 amino acids. Trimming took 4 bases from V and 1 from J; bases not matched to a gene: 9. Germline V gene lookup returns CDR1 SQVTM and CDR2 ANQGSEA. The DNA of the CDR3 is TGCAGCGTTGTTAGGCTAGCGGGGGGGCTCGGCACAGATACGCAGTATTTT. Protein: CSVVRLAGGLGTDTQYF.

This clone was found once. The V and J genes are TRBV5-6 and TRBJ1-1, with 10 bases that match TRBD1. J lost 3 bases, V lost 4 bases, and 6 bases had no gene match. Germline V gives CDR1 SGHDT, CDR2 YYEEEE. The CDR3 length is 15 residues. The CDR3 region is CASSLTGQGHTEAFF. The CDR3 nucleotides read TGTGCCAGCAGCCTAACGGGACAGGGGCACACTGAAGCTTTCTTT.

This sequence joins TRBV30 and TRBJ2-1; 7 nucleotides match TRBD2. V was pared by 2 bases and J by 8 bases, with 6 bases of the junction left unmatched. The V gene's germline CDR1 is GTSNPN and CDR2 SVGIG (reference sequence). The CDR3 consists of 13 residues. In DNA, the CDR3 is TGTGCCTGGAGTACCGGGGGGTTTGATGAGCAGTTCTTC. Translating it yields CAWSTGGFDEQFF.

Here the CDR3 reads CASSLRTSVSYEQYF. As DNA, the CDR3 is TGTGCCAGCAGCCTTCGGACTAGCGTTTCCTACGAGCAGTACTTC. J is TRBJ2-7 and V is TRBV14; TRBD2 aligns across 9 bases. Per germline, CDR1 SGHDN and CDR2 FVKESK. Trimming removed 4 bases from V and 1 base from J; junction bases left unmatched: 5. This CDR3 contains 15 residues.

The V gene is TRBV6-5, the J gene TRBJ1-4, with a weak D call TRBD1 (5 bases). V dropped 2 bases and J dropped 7 bases, with 14 bases sitting between them. The CDR3 contains 15 residues. The germline V gene encodes CDR1 MNHEY and CDR2 SVGAGI. The CDR3 DNA reads TGTGCCAGCAGTTACCGACGCTCGGGGGGTGAAAAACTGTTTTTT. Translated, it gives CASSYRRSGGEKLFF.

The gene calls are TRBV3-1 (or the pseudogene TRBV3-2) and TRBJ2-1, with D possibly TRBD1 on 5 matching bases. CDR1 LGHDT and CDR2 YNNKEL come from the germline V gene (reference sequence). V was pared by 0 bases and J by 13 bases, with 13 bases between. This CDR3 spans 13 amino acids. DNA for the CDR3: TGTGCCAGCAGCCAAGATCAAAGGGGTGAACAGTTCTTC. As protein: CASSQDQRGEQFF.

This chain connects TRBV19 to TRBJ1-5; 7 bases agree with TRBD1. V lost 7 bases to trimming and J lost 4 bases; unmatched junction nucleotides: 7. The CDR3 runs to 14 residues. Per germline, CDR1 LNHDA and CDR2 SQIVND (reference sequence). CDR3 sequence: CASTPGQRNQPQHF. The CDR3 DNA follows: TGTGCCAGTACCCCGGGACAGAGAAATCAGCCCCAGCATTTT.

The gene calls are TRBV7-9 and TRBJ1-2, with D possibly matching TRBD1 (6 bases). The V gene lost 1 base and the J gene lost 7 bases, with 13 bases spanning the gap. The V gene's germline CDR1 is SEHNR and CDR2 FQNEAQ (reference sequence). This CDR3 comprises 14 residues. CDR3 sequence: CASSLVAGAGGYTF. CDR3 nucleotide sequence: TGTGCCAGCAGCTTAGTGGCGGGGGCGGGTGGCTACACCTTC.

V usage is TRBV6-1 and J usage is TRBJ1-1; D not resolved. The V and J ends lost 6 bases and 0 bases respectively, with 5 bases between them. From germline, CDR1 is MNHNS and CDR2 SASEGT. This CDR3 region has 12 residues. The CDR3 sequence is CASRPMNTEAFF. DNA for the CDR3: TGTGCCAGCAGGCCTATGAACACTGAAGCTTTCTTT.

The chain has TRBV5-6 and TRBJ1-5, with D hard to call. Per germline, CDR1 SGHDT and CDR2 YYEEEE. This CDR3 has 17 residues. The V end was cut by 0 bases, the J end by 6 bases, with 19 bases between. Here the CDR3 reads CASSLAPSGSVGQPQHF. CDR3 DNA: TGTGCCAGCAGCTTGGCCCCTTCAGGATCGGTAGGTCAGCCCCAGCATTTT.

The chain couples TRBV7-9 to TRBJ1-2; maybe TRBD1 (5 bases). Trimming took 5 bases from V and 4 from J, leaving 17 bases between them. The length of the CDR3 is 15 residues. Germline CDR1 reads SEHNR; CDR2 reads FQNEAQ (reference sequence). The CDR3 region is CASSRHGTLSYGYTF. The CDR3, as DNA: TGTGCCAGCAGCCGCCATGGGACTTTAAGCTATGGCTACACCTTC.

The rearrangement links TRBV28 to TRBJ1-6; 7 nucleotides agree with TRBD1. Germline CDR1 MDHEN, CDR2 SYDVKM. The CDR3 length is 16 residues. After removal of 4 bases from V and 6 bases from J, the junction contained 9 bases not matched to a gene. The DNA for the CDR3 is TGTGCCAGCAGTTCGATCAGGGGGGCGCGTAATTCACCCCTCCACTTT. Protein sequence: CASSSIRGARNSPLHF.

This chain uses TRBV24-1 with TRBJ1-2, with D uncertain. V gave up 4 bases and J gave up 7 bases, with 15 bases separating them. The CDR3 has 14 amino acids. Germline-derived CDR1 and CDR2 are KGHDR and SFDVKD. The CDR3 nucleotides read TGTGCCACCAGTGACCCGCCAGGAATGGGTGGCTACACCTTC. It translates to CATSDPPGMGGYTF.

The V call is TRBV24-1, the J call TRBJ2-7, with 11 bases aligning to TRBD2. The CDR3 consists of 15 residues. J gave up 4 bases and V 7 bases, and 8 bases lay outside the gene matches. Germline CDR1 is KGHDR and CDR2 is SFDVKD. The CDR3 loop reads CATSGLGLADYEQYF. CDR3 in DNA: TGTGCCACCAGCGGCCTGGGACTAGCGGATTACGAGCAGTACTTC.

This clone was counted only a few times. This chain joins TRBV29-1 and TRBJ1-2, with 8 bases aligning to TRBD1. Germline CDR1 and CDR2: SQVTM and ANQGSEA. The length of the CDR3 is 13 residues. CDR3 in DNA: TGCAGTTTATCCCAGGGGGCCCACTATGGCTACACCTTC. This translates into CSLSQGAHYGYTF.